This T cell receptor (beta chain) originates from a study of cytomegalovirus exposure and HLA in healthy donors. Germline CDR1 is SGHRS and CDR2 is YFSETQ. The CDR3 sequence is 16 residues long. Losses at the gene ends were 3 bases for V and 0 bases for J; bases not matched to a gene: 2. Only in-frame clones appear in the TCRdb table, and some are missing; sequencing was by immunoSEQ multiplex PCR. The sample lists over 200,000 clones, 88% occurring once. The sequence came from a woman aged 18-29 years in good health and CMV-seronegative. Specimen: PBMCs. This chain connects TRBV5-1 to TRBJ2-7; 14 bases map to TRBD2. CDR3 coding DNA: TGCGCCAGCAGCTGGGGACTAGCGGGAGCCTCCTACGAGCAGTACTTC. Its protein product is CASSWGLAGASYEQYF.